This TCR beta chain originates from a study of OX40 agonist ivuxolimab in advanced cancers. Study-wide results and limits: Specificity for antigen went undetermined in the expanded peripheral T cells. By week 6 at 0.1 to 3.0 mg/kg, blood CD4+ and CD8+ T cells had expanded clonally.

V was pared by 0 bases and J by 4 bases, with 13 bases between. From germline, CDR1 is SGHRS and CDR2 YFSETQ. The CDR3 totals 15 residues. The repertoire was sequenced with immunoSEQ multiplex PCR; TCRdb's copy has only in-frame clones and lacks some. The data contain around 17,000 clones, around 80% of them seen just once; the ten biggest clones take up roughly 28%. In its sample, this clone is medium-sized. The antigen is unknown. The chain recombines TRBV5-1 with TRBJ1-2; possible D gene TRBD1, 5 bases. The sequences come from CD4+ or CD8+ T cells sorted from blood, collected in a trial of the OX40 agonist ivuxolimab. The clonotype comes from an adult with an advanced solid tumor such as melanoma, head and neck, liver or kidney cancer. CDR3 nucleotide sequence: TGCGCCAGCAGCTTGGTCGCAGGGCTCCTCTATGGCTACACCTTC. Translated: CASSLVAGLLYGYTF.